These 31 T cell receptor beta chains originate from one sample sequenced in a study of blood T cell repertoires in COVID-19. Generated by immunoSEQ multiplex PCR, the TCRdb table keeps only in-frame clones and is missing some. In the table there are some 120,000 clones, about 85% of which are singletons. The source material was peripheral blood. These receptors came from a man aged 35-49 years with acute or convalescent COVID-19.

J is TRBJ2-7 and V is TRBV7-9; D is uncertain. The CDR3 consists of 14 residues. V was trimmed by 3 bases and J by 2 bases, leaving 11 bases between them. Germline loops: CDR1 SEHNR, CDR2 FQNEAQ (reference sequence). CDR3 nucleotide sequence: TGTGCCAGCAGCTTTAGGCTAGGCCCCTACGAGCAGTACTTC. Protein sequence: CASSFRLGPYEQYF.

The gene calls are TRBV4-1 and TRBJ2-1, with TRBD2 matching over 10 bases. Germline V gene lookup returns CDR1 MGHRA and CDR2 YSYEKL. J lost 10 bases, V lost 0 bases, and 12 bases had no gene match. The CDR3 length is 17 residues. Here the CDR3 reads CASSQEAASGRGGEQFF. In nucleotides, the CDR3 is TGCGCCAGCAGCCAAGAGGCGGCTAGCGGGAGAGGAGGCGAGCAGTTCTTC.

This chain uses TRBV7-3 with TRBJ1-3, with 10 bases aligning to TRBD1. The CDR3 contains 18 residues. V lost 2 bases to trimming and J lost 2 bases; unmatched junction nucleotides: 9. The germline CDR1 and CDR2 sequences are SGHTA and FQGTGA. This CDR3 is CASSLLPPTGGTGNTIYF. The CDR3 nucleotides read TGTGCCAGCAGCTTACTCCCTCCGACAGGGGGCACTGGAAACACCATATATTTT.

The CDR3 spells CASSYSQGRGYTF. CDR3 bases: TGTGCCAGCAGTTACTCTCAGGGGAGAGGCTACACCTTC. The chain couples TRBV6-5 to TRBJ1-2, with D possibly TRBD1 on 6 matching bases. The CDR3 consists of 13 residues. V shed 0 bases and J shed 8 bases, with 10 bases lying between them. Per the germline V gene, CDR1 is MNHEY and CDR2 is SVGAGI.

The CDR3 DNA follows: TGTGCCAGCAGCCCCTCCAGAGGGGGAGCCGGGGAGCTGTTTTTT. Translated, it gives CASSPSRGGAGELFF. The V call is TRBV7-2, the J call TRBJ2-2, with D perhaps matching TRBD1 (6 bases). Germline V gene sequence: CDR1 SGHTA, CDR2 FQGNSA. The V end was cut by 5 bases, the J end by 6 bases, with 16 bases between. This CDR3 spans 15 amino acids.

This sequence joins TRBV18 and TRBJ2-7; D is perhaps TRBD1 (5 bases). The ends were cut back, 4 bases at V and 5 bases at J, with 15 bases in the middle. Germline-derived CDR1 and CDR2 are KGHSH and LQKENI. This CDR3 comprises 14 residues. CDR3 sequence reads: CASSRQGLSHEQYF. CDR3 nucleotides: TGTGCCAGCTCACGCCAGGGTTTGTCCCACGAGCAGTACTTC.

The genes are TRBV10-3 and TRBJ1-2; D call uncertain. V lost 3 bases and J 6 bases, leaving 11 bases between the germline ends. CDR3 length: 13 amino acids. The germline CDR1 and CDR2 sequences are ENHRY and SYGVKD. DNA of the CDR3: TGTGCCATCAGTGATCGGGGTGTAGATGGCTACACCTTC. Translation: CAISDRGVDGYTF.

The rearrangement links TRBV29-1 to TRBJ2-3; tentatively, D is TRBD1 (6 bases). The V gene lost 6 bases and the J gene lost 9 bases, with 13 bases spanning the gap. Germline CDR1 is SQVTM and CDR2 is ANQGSEA. The CDR3 is 11 amino acids. CDR3 bases: TGCAGCGTCACAGGGTTTCCAACGCAGTATTTT. The encoded protein is CSVTGFPTQYF.

The chain links TRBV7-8 to TRBJ2-7; perhaps TRBD2 as D (7 bases). This CDR3 has 15 amino acids. V was cut by 3 bases and J by 6 bases, with 18 bases left in between. CDR1 and CDR2 from the germline V gene are SGHVS and FQNEAQ. DNA for the CDR3: TGTGCCAGCAGCTTGGACGGCGGGGGCCCCCTCGAGCAGTACTTC. Translation gives CASSLDGGGPLEQYF.

This clone was observed once. In nucleotides, the CDR3 is TGTGCCAGCAGTACTACAGGGTTCTACGAGCAGTACTTC. Amino acids: CASSTTGFYEQYF. The chain employs TRBV6-5 and TRBJ2-7, with D perhaps matching TRBD1 (6 bases). From germline, CDR1 is MNHEY and CDR2 SVGAGI. Deletions cut 5 bases from V and 3 bases from J, with 11 bases between. The CDR3 extends over 13 amino acids.

This clone was detected a few times. V gene TRBV18 combines with J gene TRBJ2-7, with D tentatively TRBD2 (5 bases). The V gene lost 4 bases and the J gene lost 7 bases, with 14 bases spanning the gap. The germline V gene encodes CDR1 KGHSH and CDR2 LQKENI. This CDR3 has 13 amino acids. Written as DNA, the CDR3 is TGTGCCAGCTCACAGGACTCTCCCCGGGAGCAGTACTTC. Translating it yields CASSQDSPREQYF.

The gene calls are TRBV4-1 and TRBJ2-3; TRBD2 aligns across 12 bases. J lost 7 bases, V lost 4 bases, and 15 bases had no gene match. In germline, CDR1 is MGHRA, CDR2 YSYEKL. The CDR3 extends over 18 amino acids. CDR3 bases: TGCGCCAGCAGCCTCCTGTCAGGCTGGACTAGCGGGGAGTATACGCAGTATTTT. It encodes CASSLLSGWTSGEYTQYF.

This clone has more than one count but fewer than ten. The V gene is TRBV12-3 or TRBV12-4, the J gene TRBJ2-7; 9 bases line up with TRBD1. The CDR3 runs 13 residues. Unmatched junction bases numbered 6, after V lost 6 bases and J lost 6 bases. The CDR3 sequence: CASRKQGAFEQYF. CDR3 in DNA: TGTGCCAGCAGAAAACAGGGGGCCTTCGAGCAGTACTTC.

Written as DNA, the CDR3 is TGTGCCAGCAGCCAGGGATCTAATTCACCCCTCCACTTT. This codes for CASSQGSNSPLHF. The chain employs TRBV28 and TRBJ1-6; tentatively, D is TRBD1 (5 bases). The CDR3 consists of 13 residues. Trimming shortened V by 6 bases and J by 6 bases, and 9 bases separated the two germline ends. The germline V gene encodes CDR1 MDHEN and CDR2 SYDVKM.

The chain carries TRBV7-2 and TRBJ2-5, with D maybe TRBD2 (5 bases). The CDR3 is 14 residues long. Trimming took 5 bases from V and 9 from J, leaving 19 bases between them. Germline V gene lookup returns CDR1 SGHTA and CDR2 FQGNSA. CDR3 bases: TGTGCCAGCAGCAAAGGGAGTACCGTTATGGCCCAGTACTTC. Its protein is CASSKGSTVMAQYF. Filled out from reference TRBV7-2 and TRBJ2-5, the complete variable domain reads GAGVSQSPSNKVTEKGKDVELRCDPISGHTALYWYRQSLGQGLEFLIYFQGNSAPDKSGLPSDRFSAERTGGSVSTLTIQRTQQEDSAVYLCASSKGSTVMAQYFGPGTRLLVL.

This chain joins TRBV4-1 and TRBJ2-5; TRBD2 agrees at 8 bases. The CDR3 is 15 amino acids. Germline CDR1 reads MGHRA; CDR2 reads YSYEKL. V lost 1 base, J lost 5 bases, and 6 bases stayed unmatched. The CDR3 DNA reads TGCGCCAGCAGCCAAGGGGGGATAGCGGGGGAGACCCAGTACTTC. Translation gives CASSQGGIAGETQYF.

This chain connects TRBV7-8 to TRBJ2-3; TRBD1 aligns across 11 bases. CDR3 length: 17 residues. V was clipped by 1 base and J by 1 base; unmatched bases: 4. Per germline, CDR1 SGHVS and CDR2 FQNEAQ. The CDR3 region is CASSLEGQGVGTDTQYF. The DNA for the CDR3 is TGTGCCAGCAGCTTAGAGGGACAGGGGGTTGGCACAGATACGCAGTATTTT.

V is TRBV7-9 and J is TRBJ2-7; 9 positions agree with TRBD2. V was clipped by 5 bases and J by 6 bases; unmatched bases: 14. The CDR3 is 16 residues long. Germline V gene lookup returns CDR1 SEHNR and CDR2 FQNEAQ (reference sequence). This CDR3 reads CASSPLLGRGGTEQYF. The CDR3 DNA reads as TGTGCCAGCAGCCCTCTACTGGGGCGGGGGGGTACCGAGCAGTACTTC.

The chain joins TRBV4-2 to TRBJ2-2; TRBD2 is a possible D gene (6 bases). Trimming cost V 0 bases and J 4 bases, with 15 bases left between them. This CDR3 region has 17 residues. Germline assignment: CDR1 LGHNA and CDR2 YNFKEQ. CDR3 in DNA: TGTGCCAGCAGCCAAGATAGGACTACCCAGGGCACCGGGGAGCTGTTTTTT. It translates to CASSQDRTTQGTGELFF.

V and J are TRBV3-1 (or the pseudogene TRBV3-2) and TRBJ2-5, with 10 bases fitting TRBD1. The junction had 6 bases not matched to a gene; V was cut back by 1 base and J by 7 bases. Germline CDR1 and CDR2: LGHDT and YNNKEL (reference sequence). The CDR3 is 15 amino acids. The CDR3 region has the DNA TGTGCCAGCAGCCAAGCTGACAGGGGGCTGAGGACCCAGTACTTC. Its translation is CASSQADRGLRTQYF.

The V gene is TRBV3-1 (or the pseudogene TRBV3-2), the J gene TRBJ1-6; possibly TRBD1 for D (6 bases). The V gene's germline CDR1 is LGHDT and CDR2 YNNKEL (reference sequence). CDR3 length: 14 residues. Trimming left V 3 bases short and J 3 bases short, with 6 bases between. CDR3 sequence reads: CASSQGHYNSPLHF. CDR3 bases: TGTGCCAGCAGCCAGGGACACTATAATTCACCCCTCCACTTT.

The V call is TRBV4-1, the J call TRBJ1-4; 7 bases align to TRBD1. The CDR3 covers 21 residues. V lost 6 bases to trimming and J lost 6 bases; unmatched junction nucleotides: 28. CDR1 and CDR2 (germline): MGHRA, YSYEKL. The CDR3 loop is CASRRSTGFTVLRDRDEKLFF. The CDR3 DNA reads as TGCGCCAGCAGACGTTCGACAGGGTTTACGGTGTTGAGGGACCGGGATGAAAAACTGTTTTTT.

The V call is TRBV6-1, the J call TRBJ2-5; 10 bases agree with TRBD2. V gave up 3 bases and J gave up 2 bases; unmatched junction bases: 12. The CDR3 contains 18 residues. Germline CDR1 MNHNS, CDR2 SASEGT. The CDR3 loop is CASSDPLAGGRRQETQYF. The CDR3 DNA reads TGTGCCAGCAGTGACCCTTTAGCGGGAGGCCGGAGGCAAGAGACCCAGTACTTC.

The CDR3: CATSTRQGASYEQYF. The DNA for the CDR3 is TGTGCCACCAGTACCCGACAGGGGGCATCCTACGAGCAGTACTTC. This chain joins TRBV24-1 and TRBJ2-7, with TRBD1 identical over 10 bases. With V trimmed by 6 bases and J by 1 base, 5 bases remained unmatched. Germline loops: CDR1 KGHDR, CDR2 SFDVKD. The CDR3 loop spans 15 amino acids.

The chain is built from TRBV11-2 and TRBJ2-1; 12 nucleotides match TRBD2. Germline assignment: CDR1 SGHAT and CDR2 FQNNGV. This CDR3 has 17 amino acids. Losses at the gene ends were 3 bases for V and 6 bases for J; bases not matched to a gene: 9. CDR3 in DNA: TGTGCCAGCAGCTTCGCTAGCGGGGGGGCCTGGCGCAATGAGCAGTTCTTC. Translated: CASSFASGGAWRNEQFF.

This clone has a handful of counts. The genes are TRBV3-1 (or the pseudogene TRBV3-2) and TRBJ2-3; tentative D call: TRBD2 (7 bases). CDR1 is LGHDT and CDR2 is YNNKEL in the germline V gene (reference sequence). Deletions cut 2 bases from V and 3 bases from J, with 15 bases between. CDR3 length: 16 residues. The CDR3 DNA is TGTGCCAGCAGCCAATTCGGCGGGGGCGGGACAGATACGCAGTATTTT. This sequence encodes CASSQFGGGGTDTQYF.

In regard to this clone: Other DNA sequences in the sample encode the same CDR3. This sequence joins TRBV12-3 or TRBV12-4 and TRBJ2-1, with D perhaps TRBD2 (6 bases). V lost 6 bases to trimming and J lost 3 bases, with 6 bases between them. The CDR3 sequence is 12 residues long. The CDR3 here is CASSGGYNEQFF. CDR3 sequence (DNA): TGTGCCAGCAGCGGGGGCTACAATGAGCAGTTCTTC.

V and J are TRBV7-9 and TRBJ2-1, with 9 bases that match TRBD2. Germline lookup yields CDR1 SEHNR and CDR2 FQNEAQ (reference sequence). Trimming cost V 3 bases and J 5 bases; bases outside gene matches: 2. The CDR3 has 14 residues. The CDR3 here is CASSLASGNNEQFF. Written as DNA, the CDR3 is TGTGCCAGCAGCTTGGCTAGCGGGAACAATGAGCAGTTCTTC. The variable domain in full, completed from reference TRBV7-9 and TRBJ2-1, reads DTGVSQNPRHKITKRGQNVTFRCDPISEHNRLYWYRQTLGQGPEFLTYFQNEAQLEKSRLLSDRFSAERPKGSFSTLEIQRTEQGDSAMYLCASSLASGNNEQFFGPGTRLTVL.

This chain joins TRBV5-6 and TRBJ2-2; TRBD1 matches 7 bases. The CDR3 is 17 residues long. The germline CDR1 and CDR2 sequences are SGHDT and YYEEEE. The trim removed 4 bases at V and 0 bases at J, leaving 9 bases unmatched. Here the CDR3 DNA reads TGTGCCAGCAGCCCTAAACAGGGGAAGGCGAACACCGGGGAGCTGTTTTTT. This codes for CASSPKQGKANTGELFF. The full variable domain, completed using reference TRBV5-6 and TRBJ2-2, is DAGVTQSPTHLIKTRGQQVTLRCSPKSGHDTVSWYQQALGQGPQFIFQYYEEEERQRGNFPDRFSGHQFPNYSSELNVNALLLGDSALYLCASSPKQGKANTGELFFGEGSRLTVL.

This chain connects TRBV5-6 to TRBJ2-1; D is possibly TRBD2 (5 bases). The CDR3 spans 17 residues. The germline CDR1 and CDR2 sequences are SGHDT and YYEEEE. V was pared by 0 bases and J by 4 bases, with 17 bases between. CDR3 residues: CASSLVVWHRGYNEQFF. The CDR3 DNA follows: TGTGCCAGCAGCTTGGTGGTTTGGCATCGAGGGTACAATGAGCAGTTCTTC.

The chain employs TRBV6-4 and TRBJ2-1, with a possible D match to TRBD2 (6 bases). Per germline, CDR1 MRHNA and CDR2 SNTAGT. V was pared by 0 bases and J by 7 bases, with 13 bases between. The CDR3 runs 15 residues. CDR3 bases: TGTGCCAGCAGTGACTCCGGGGGAGTGAGTAATGAGCAGTTCTTC. It yields the protein CASSDSGGVSNEQFF.